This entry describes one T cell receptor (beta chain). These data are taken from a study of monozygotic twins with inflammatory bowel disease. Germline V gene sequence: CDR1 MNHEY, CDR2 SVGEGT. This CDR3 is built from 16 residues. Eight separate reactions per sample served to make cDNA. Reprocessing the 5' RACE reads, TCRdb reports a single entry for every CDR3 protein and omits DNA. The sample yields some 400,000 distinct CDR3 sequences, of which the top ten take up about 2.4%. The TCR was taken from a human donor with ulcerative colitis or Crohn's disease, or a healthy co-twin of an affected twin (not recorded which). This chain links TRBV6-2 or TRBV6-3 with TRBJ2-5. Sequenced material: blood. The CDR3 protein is CASSYRWGGSQETQYF.